These T cell receptor beta chains were read from a single sample in a study of cytomegalovirus exposure and HLA in healthy donors. Sequenced by immunoSEQ multiplex PCR; TCRdb stores in-frame clones only, minus some. The table records some 190,000 clones, 76% of them present only once. Sequenced sample: PBMCs. These receptors were obtained from a man younger than 35 in good health and CMV-seronegative. The CDR3 runs from the conserved cysteine through the conserved F or W. Fields, in order: V gene, J gene, D gene, clone size, CDR3 protein, CDR3 DNA. A D gene is named only where the DNA matches it firmly. The size of a clone is reported for some rows only, either as once, few or many, or as a class for expanded clones.

V gene: TRBV18
J gene: TRBJ2-1
D gene: TRBD2
clone size: .
CDR3 protein: CASSPTTPGRGNEQFF
CDR3 DNA: TGTGCCAGCTCACCGACCACCCCCGGGAGGGGCAATGAGCAGTTCTTC

V gene: TRBV6-1
J gene: TRBJ1-4
D gene: .
clone size: .
CDR3 protein: CASSEVTVEKLFF
CDR3 DNA: TGTGCCAGCAGTGAAGTAACGGTTGAAAAACTGTTTTTT

V gene: TRBV30
J gene: TRBJ2-7
D gene: .
clone size: .
CDR3 protein: CAWSRRGTSYEQYF
CDR3 DNA: TGTGCCTGGAGTCGGAGGGGAACCTCCTACGAGCAGTACTTC

V gene: TRBV15
J gene: TRBJ1-4
D gene: .
clone size: few
CDR3 protein: CATGTALNEKLFF
CDR3 DNA: TGTGCCACCGGAACAGCTCTCAATGAAAAACTGTTTTTT

V gene: TRBV5-1
J gene: TRBJ1-6
D gene: TRBD1
clone size: .
CDR3 protein: CASSSAGTGGSPLHF
CDR3 DNA: TGCGCCAGCAGCTCCGCCGGGACAGGGGGCTCACCCCTCCACTTT

V gene: TRBV7-8
J gene: TRBJ1-2
D gene: .
clone size: .
CDR3 protein: CASSRGGNFYGYTF
CDR3 DNA: TGTGCCAGCAGTAGGGGCGGAAACTTCTATGGCTACACCTTC

V gene: TRBV2
J gene: TRBJ2-7
D gene: .
clone size: .
CDR3 protein: CASRLSIAYEQYF
CDR3 DNA: TGTGCCAGCCGGTTGAGTATCGCCTACGAGCAGTACTTC

V gene: TRBV11-2
J gene: TRBJ2-1
D gene: .
clone size: .
CDR3 protein: CASSSLIAERVFF
CDR3 DNA: TGTGCCAGCAGCTCCCTCATAGCGGAGAGGGTGTTCTTC

V gene: TRBV29-1
J gene: TRBJ2-1
D gene: TRBD2
clone size: .
CDR3 protein: CSVNLLAGGSNEQFF
CDR3 DNA: TGCAGCGTAAATCTTCTAGCGGGGGGGAGTAATGAGCAGTTCTTC

V gene: TRBV27
J gene: TRBJ2-7
D gene: TRBD1
clone size: once
CDR3 protein: CASSPATGGPLYEQYF
CDR3 DNA: TGTGCCAGCAGTCCTGCCACAGGGGGTCCTCTTTACGAGCAGTACTTC

V gene: TRBV27
J gene: TRBJ1-2
D gene: .
clone size: once
CDR3 protein: CASSSGGHYGYTF
CDR3 DNA: TGTGCCAGCAGTTCGGGCGGGCACTATGGCTACACCTTC